These T cell receptor beta chains were read from a single sample in a study of EBV T-cell therapy then PD-1 blockade in nasopharyngeal carcinoma. The table came from immunoSEQ multiplex PCR; TCRdb's copy has only in-frame clones and leaves some out. The profile shows over 20,000 clones, around 80% of them singletons. Their target antigens are unknown. The starting material was CD8+ T cells from blood, obtained at day 266 from a patient whose treatment included autologous EBV-specific T cells and nivolumab. These receptors were collected from a middle-aged man with nasopharyngeal carcinoma. CDR3s include the opening cysteine and the closing phenylalanine or tryptophan.

CDR3 protein	V gene
CASSLRTGTHQPQHF	TRBV7-6
CASREGQALDTQYF	TRBV2
CASSIVHSNQPQHF	TRBV19
CASSIGLGFTDTQYF	TRBV19
CASSLAYRASDGYTF	TRBV5-5
CASSPRHTSTDTQYF	TRBV7-9
CASSARTGVGYEQYF	TRBV7-9
CASSEAGQGLFNYGYTF	TRBV2
CASSYGQTSNEQYF	TRBV5-6
CASSWGGSYEQYF	TRBV11-3
CASSYPPHGYTF	TRBV6-2/TRBV6-3
CASAWGIRTEAFF	TRBV7-2
CASSTGVNTGELFF	TRBV7-6
CASSFSGTGAEAFF	TRBV27
CAINPGQGSYEQYF	TRBV10-3
CASSQAGASNQPQHF	TRBV4-1
CASSSGQGATEAFF	TRBV2
CASSQDIGQGSEKLFF	TRBV4-3
CASSHTTQGPNYGYTF	TRBV4-3
CASRQGFGYTF	TRBV5-1
CSVREGQGAGALWYNEQFF	TRBV29-1
CASSYVGGPATNEKLFF	TRBV7-9
CASSVVGGAPQEQFF	TRBV9
CASPLPIYEQYF	TRBV25-1
CASNGLSANTGELFF	TRBV5-6
CASSSSGDTQYF	TRBV19
CASSPQGGPPGELFF	TRBV21-1
CASSHPRTDTQYF	TRBV14
CASSLWGGRFYEQYF	TRBV5-6
CASSARKQGSYEQYF	TRBV7-8
CASSQEAAENIQYF	TRBV4-1
CASRPERDRANTGELFF	TRBV5-5
CASSQLTGTYEQYF	TRBV23-1
CASSLGRGTGKAKAFF	TRBV7-6
CASSPREAFF	TRBV9
CASSFQGSDYGYTF	TRBV7-9
CATSRVSVGWTEAFF	TRBV15
CASSLTGGWEQYF	TRBV13
CASGPWFRGANYGYTF	TRBV12-5
CATSDETLNYGYTF	TRBV24-1
CASSSRDLTNTGELFF	TRBV5-8
CASSYRGRRTGELFF	TRBV6-2/TRBV6-3
CASRSTGTSYNSPLHF	TRBV7-9
CSAITGSTWKLFF	TRBV29-1